The present TCR beta chain was sequenced within a study of Graves' ophthalmopathy and Graves' hyperthyroidism. CDR1 and CDR2 from the germline V gene are MDHEN and SYDVKM. This CDR3 has 15 amino acids. With 5 bases clipped from V and 9 bases from J, the junction kept 5 bases outside the gene matches. The authors amplified TCR beta CDR3 regions, and they did so from RNA transcripts for repertoire sequencing. RT-PCR in the first round used HTBI primers; a second-round multiplex PCR followed. Each CDR3 protein gets one entry after TCRdb re-called the multiplex PCR reads with MiXCR. Of almost 750,000 distinct CDR3 sequences listed, about 44% are singletons. A duration under 3 months, NOSPECS ≥4, CAS ≥3 and moderate-to-severe activity characterized the donors with ophthalmopathy. As diagnostic evidence, clinical symptoms, serum thyroxine, TRAb, thyroid ultrasound and orbital computed tomography were relied upon.

The chain carries TRBV28 and TRBJ1-6, with TRBD1 identical over 12 bases. This TCR was sampled from an adult man with Graves' ophthalmopathy. The sequenced sample consisted of peripheral blood. CDR3: CASSPRGQGASPLHF. CDR3 coding DNA: TGTGCCAGCAGTCCTCGGGGACAGGGGGCTTCACCCCTCCACTTT.